The 23 T cell receptor beta chains given below trace back to one sample, sequenced in a study of regulatory T cells in long-lasting Graves disease. Time point in this sample: persistent/refractory GD, antithyroid drugs over 5 years with positive TRAb. After RNA was extracted from PBMCs, the TCR library was made from it. HTBI primers from iRepertoire and Arm-PCR of CDR3 regions yielded the TCR beta libraries. TCRdb reprocessed the multiplex PCR reads with MiXCR, giving one entry per CDR3 protein. Of 500,000 to 800,000 distinct CDR3 sequences listed, around 30% are singletons. The sequenced sample was peripheral blood mononuclear cells (PBMCs), obtained when the disease was refractory, from a patient treated with antithyroid drugs. The receptors were gathered from a female donor with Graves disease.

CDR3 in DNA: TGTGCCAGCAGCCAAGACATTCCGGGACTAGCGGGAAGTGCAGATACGCAGTATTTT. It codes for CASSQDIPGLAGSADTQYF. This chain links TRBV3-1 with TRBJ2-3; 13 positions match TRBD2. The V gene's germline CDR1 is LGHDT and CDR2 YNNKEL (reference sequence). V shed 0 bases and J 4 bases; nucleotides not matched to a gene: 10. This CDR3 has 19 amino acids.

The chain uses TRBV6-2 or TRBV6-3 and TRBJ1-5; the D gene is possibly TRBD1 (5 bases). This CDR3 spans 16 amino acids. Germline V CDR1 and CDR2: MNHEY, SVGEGT. V lost 4 bases, J lost 4 bases, and 17 bases lay in between. In nucleotides, the CDR3 is TGTGCCAGCAGTTCCCTAGGCGGGGCTGGTAATCAGCCCCAGCATTTT. Translating it yields CASSSLGGAGNQPQHF.

This clonotype appeared many times. This chain joins TRBV20-1 and TRBJ1-4; D gene ambiguous. The CDR3 length is 12 residues. Trimming removed 5 bases at V and 10 bases at J, with 14 bases between. Germline V gene lookup returns CDR1 DFQATT and CDR2 SNEGSKA (reference sequence). The CDR3 region has the DNA TGCAGTGCTCCCGGGCCGGGAGGAAAACTGTTTTTT. It codes for CSAPGPGGKLFF.

This chain connects TRBV5-1 to TRBJ1-1; tentative D call: TRBD1 (6 bases). Trimming removed 3 bases from V and 8 bases from J, with 20 bases in between. The V gene's germline CDR1 is SGHRS and CDR2 YFSETQ. CDR3 length: 15 residues. This CDR3 reads CASSSDLGQGREAFF. The CDR3 coding sequence is TGCGCCAGCAGCTCCGATTTGGGACAAGGGAGAGAAGCTTTCTTT. The full variable domain, rest sourced from reference TRBV5-1 and TRBJ1-1, is KAGVTQTPRYLIKTRGQQVTLSCSPISGHRSVSWYQQTPGQGLQFLFEYFSETQRNKGNFPGRFSGRQFSNSRSEMNVSTLELGDSALYLCASSSDLGQGREAFFGQGTRLTVV.

This clonotype has only a few counts. Here the CDR3 DNA reads TGTGCCAGCAGTTTGGACAGGGGGAAGTACATTTCACCCCTCCACTTT. This gives the protein CASSLDRGKYISPLHF. The rearrangement joins TRBV6-2 or TRBV6-3 to TRBJ1-6, with 10 bases aligning to TRBD1. This CDR3 region has 16 residues. Germline lookup yields CDR1 MNHEY and CDR2 SVGEGT. The V and J ends lost 4 bases and 9 bases, in that order; junction bases with no gene match: 9.

The chain has TRBV6-1 and TRBJ2-3; D is unresolved. CDR1 is MNHNS and CDR2 is SASEGT in the germline V gene. Trimming pared 7 bases from V and 3 bases from J, leaving 14 bases between. The CDR3 runs to 14 residues. The CDR3 DNA reads TGTGCCAGCACCCTATCCGCATTAACAGATACGCAGTATTTT. Protein sequence: CASTLSALTDTQYF.

This clonotype was seen only a few times. The chain combines TRBV20-1 with TRBJ1-6; D gene uncertain. Germline CDR1 and CDR2: DFQATT and SNEGSKA (reference sequence). The ends were cut back, 1 base at V and 6 bases at J, with 4 bases in the middle. CDR3 size: 12 residues. CDR3 protein: CSARVINSPLHF. Here the CDR3 DNA reads TGCAGTGCTAGAGTGATTAATTCACCCCTCCACTTT.

The chain is built from TRBV28 and TRBJ1-5, with TRBD1 matching over 9 bases. CDR3 length: 16 amino acids. V trimming: 2 bases; J trimming: 6 bases; junction bases outside the gene matches: 8. Germline-derived CDR1 and CDR2 are MDHEN and SYDVKM. As DNA, the CDR3 is TGTGCCAGCAGTTTAGGAGGGACAGGGATCGGTCAGCCCCAGCATTTT. Amino acid sequence: CASSLGGTGIGQPQHF.

The chain employs TRBV5-1 and TRBJ2-7; 14 bases align to TRBD2. V lost 4 bases to trimming and J lost 3 bases; unmatched junction nucleotides: 9. This CDR3 spans 17 amino acids. CDR1 is SGHRS and CDR2 is YFSETQ in the germline V gene. This CDR3 reads CASSRGGTSGSIYEQYF. For the CDR3, the DNA is TGCGCCAGCAGCCGTGGAGGGACTAGCGGGAGCATCTACGAGCAGTACTTC. The whole variable domain, filled in from reference TRBV5-1 and TRBJ2-7, reads KAGVTQTPRYLIKTRGQQVTLSCSPISGHRSVSWYQQTPGQGLQFLFEYFSETQRNKGNFPGRFSGRQFSNSRSEMNVSTLELGDSALYLCASSRGGTSGSIYEQYFGPGTRLTVT.

This sequence joins TRBV6-1 and TRBJ2-5; 12 nucleotides match TRBD2. This CDR3 has 18 residues. The germline V gene has CDR1 MNHNS and CDR2 SASEGT. Trimming took 5 bases from V and 5 from J; bases not matched to a gene: 15. The CDR3 loop is CASSHGLAGPQGLETQYF. CDR3 coding DNA: TGTGCCAGCAGTCACGGACTAGCGGGACCCCAAGGCCTGGAGACCCAGTACTTC.

As concerns this clonotype: With a much larger clone just one base away, this may be a read error. DNA for the CDR3: TGCGCCAGCAGTGATTCAGGGTGGGCGAACACCGGGGAGCTGTTTTTT. Its protein product is CASSDSGWANTGELFF. The chain employs TRBV10-1 and TRBJ2-2; maybe TRBD1 (5 bases). The CDR3 loop spans 16 amino acids. The V gene's germline CDR1 is WNHNN and CDR2 SYGVQD (reference sequence). The germline V and J ends were trimmed by 3 bases and 0 bases, with 11 bases remaining between them.

A word on this clonotype: A much larger clone is a single base away; this may be a read error. The chain has TRBV25-1 and TRBJ1-1; D is uncertain. The ends were cut back, 8 bases at V and 1 base at J, with 5 bases in the middle. Per germline, CDR1 MGHDK and CDR2 SYGVNS. This CDR3 contains 11 residues. In DNA form, the CDR3 reads TGTGCCAGCTTAAGGAACACTGAAGCTTTCTTT. Translation: CASLRNTEAFF. Supplemented by reference TRBV25-1 and TRBJ1-1, the full variable domain reads EADIYQTPRYLVIGTGKKITLECSQTMGHDKMYWYQQDPGMELHLIHYSYGVNSTEKGDLSSESTVSRIRTEHFPLTLESARPSHTSQYLCASLRNTEAFFGQGTRLTVV.

V and J are TRBV29-1 and TRBJ1-2, with TRBD1 matching over 10 bases. V gave up 7 bases and J gave up 7 bases; unmatched junction bases: 15. Germline V gene data show CDR1 as SQVTM and CDR2 as ANQGSEA. This CDR3 comprises 15 residues. In DNA, the CDR3 is TGCAGCGCCTACTCCGGGACAGGGGAGAAGAGTGGCTACACCTTC. Its translation: CSAYSGTGEKSGYTF.

The chain joins TRBV25-1 to TRBJ1-1; D remains unclear. The V gene's germline CDR1 is MGHDK and CDR2 SYGVNS. Trimming took off 3 bases at V and 4 bases at J, with 18 bases between the two ends. The length of the CDR3 is 16 residues. CDR3: CASSETSGVSSTEAFF. The CDR3 DNA reads TGTGCCAGCAGTGAGACCAGCGGCGTTAGTTCCACTGAAGCTTTCTTT.

The chain uses TRBV6-1 and TRBJ1-1; the D gene is possibly TRBD1 (6 bases). The CDR3 covers 17 residues. Germline assignment: CDR1 MNHNS and CDR2 SASEGT. The V gene lost 6 bases and the J gene lost 4 bases, with 24 bases spanning the gap. CDR3 loop: CASSLDPSGLGGTEAFF. In nucleotides, the CDR3 is TGTGCCAGCAGCCTGGACCCCTCGGGGCTAGGGGGCACTGAAGCTTTCTTT.

V gene TRBV3-1 combines with J gene TRBJ2-6; possible D gene TRBD2, 5 bases. The CDR3 has 15 amino acids. Germline V lookup: CDR1 LGHDT, CDR2 YNNKEL (reference sequence). The germline V and J ends were trimmed by 4 bases and 1 base, with 8 bases remaining between them. The CDR3 DNA is TGTGCCAGCAGCCTGAGGGCTTCTGGGGCCAACGTCCTGACTTTC. Protein product: CASSLRASGANVLTF. The full variable domain, completed using reference TRBV3-1 and TRBJ2-6, is DTAVSQTPKYLVTQMGNDKSIKCEQNLGHDTMYWYKQDSKKFLKIMFSYNNKELIINETVPNRFSPKSPDKAHLNLHINSLELGDSAVYFCASSLRASGANVLTFGAGSRLTVL.

The chain couples TRBV20-1 to TRBJ2-5, with D possibly being TRBD1 or TRBD2 (5 bases each). Germline assignment: CDR1 DFQATT and CDR2 SNEGSKA (reference sequence). The V end was cut by 0 bases, the J end by 2 bases, with 10 bases between. The CDR3 is 14 amino acids. CDR3 sequence reads: CSARDRGGQETQYF. The CDR3 DNA sequence: TGCAGTGCTAGAGATCGGGGCGGACAAGAGACCCAGTACTTC.

This clonotype was counted between two and nine times. This chain joins TRBV6-1 and TRBJ1-6, with 8 bases that match TRBD1. CDR3 length equals 15 residues. Germline V CDR1 and CDR2: MNHNS, SASEGT. J gave up 10 bases and V 11 bases, and 16 bases lay outside the gene matches. CDR3 nucleotides: TGTGCCTCAAAACCGACAGGGGAGGGGAACTCACCCCTCCACTTT. Its protein is CASKPTGEGNSPLHF.

This clonotype has a count of ten or more. The chain links TRBV2 to TRBJ1-5, with unresolved D. The CDR3 sequence is 14 residues long. V lost 4 bases and J lost 1, with 8 bases in between. The germline gives CDR1 SNHLY, CDR2 FYNNEI. Written as DNA, the CDR3 is TGTGCCAGCAGTGTCGAGGAGAGCAATCAGCCCCAGCATTTT. This sequence encodes CASSVEESNQPQHF.

The rearrangement links TRBV5-1 to TRBJ2-7; TRBD2 matches at 7 bases. V lost 1 base and J lost 0; bases outside the gene matches: 4. CDR1 is SGHRS and CDR2 is YFSETQ in the germline V gene. This CDR3 is built from 15 residues. CDR3 nucleotide sequence: TGCGCCAGCAGCTTGATATGGGAGGGCTCCTACGAGCAGTACTTC. This encodes CASSLIWEGSYEQYF.

This clonotype was observed a handful of times. The V gene is TRBV7-9, the J gene TRBJ2-2; TRBD2 matches 9 bases. Germline CDR1 SEHNR, CDR2 FQNEAQ (reference sequence). The CDR3 has 16 amino acids. V shed 2 bases, J shed 5 bases, and the junction held 6 bases outside the gene matches. DNA of the CDR3: TGTGCCAGCAGCTTATGGAGTACTAGCGGGACCGGGGAGCTGTTTTTT. Amino acids: CASSLWSTSGTGELFF. Using reference TRBV7-9 and TRBJ2-2 for the parts outside the CDR3, the full variable domain is DTGVSQNPRHKITKRGQNVTFRCDPISEHNRLYWYRQTLGQGPEFLTYFQNEAQLEKSRLLSDRFSAERPKGSFSTLEIQRTEQGDSAMYLCASSLWSTSGTGELFFGEGSRLTVL.

The rearrangement uses TRBV5-1 and TRBJ2-2; either TRBD1 or TRBD2 may fit D (5 bases each). CDR1 is SGHRS, CDR2 YFSETQ, per germline. CDR3 size: 15 residues. With 2 bases removed from V and 0 bases from J, the gap between germline ends came to 8 bases. CDR3 sequence (DNA): TGCGCCAGCAGCTTCGAGGGGCCGAACACCGGGGAGCTGTTTTTT. This gives the protein CASSFEGPNTGELFF.

This sequence joins TRBV9 and TRBJ1-2; D is unclear. The germline gives CDR1 SGDLS, CDR2 YYNGEE. The CDR3 runs to 15 residues. V dropped 0 bases and J dropped 1 base, with 10 bases sitting between them. The CDR3 coding sequence is TGTGCCAGCAGCGTAGGTCCCAAGATTAACTATGGCTACACCTTC. It specifies CASSVGPKINYGYTF.